This TCR beta chain was observed in a study of CD8+CD57+ T cells in acquired aplastic anemia (dated by TCRdb to about 2018). Describing the broader study: A mean of around 3 ug of DNA, ranging from roughly 0.18 to 30 ug, was extracted from sorted CD4+ and CD8+ cells. Mean read counts for healthy donor samples were about 10.8 million for CD4+ cells and 11 million to 14 million for CD8+ cells.

The CDR3, from cysteine to phenylalanine, totals 13 residues. Just the 39-base CDR3 DNA is kept, in frame starting at base 1. Sequences MGHDK (CDR1) and SYGVNS (CDR2) are obtained from the germline V gene. TCR repertoires of sorted CD4+ and CD8+ blood T cells from severe aplastic anemia patients and healthy subjects were deep-sequenced in the study. Ficoll-Paque density gradient centrifugation was used to isolate peripheral blood mononuclear cells. Before DNA was extracted, CD4+ and CD8+ T cells were sorted using either FACS or magnetic beads. This clonotype occurred a few times. The clone's antigen remains unknown. No much larger clone is present one base from it, and per-base qualities are unavailable. Overall study outcomes, separate from this receptor: About 30 CD8+ CDR3 sequences were found in both patients and controls but appeared to be highly expressed in patients and within the immunodominant clones of the patients. Patients and healthy controls showed no significant difference in CD8+ Simpson's diversity (P=0.060).

Genomic DNA served as template for TCR beta VDJ combination and CDR3 sequence profiling. TCR repertoire sequencing was run on an Illumina HiSeq 2000. From the authors' description of their analysis: Repertoires were assessed using TRBV/TRBJ rearrangement plots, CDR3 size and DJ length profiles, and Simpson's diversity index. The immunodominant clone was defined as the most abundant DNA sequence in deep sequencing data. CDR3 amino acid sequences were screened for sharing across subjects and were compared with published repertoires and the VDJdb database. The raw public data were reprocessed by TCRdb itself: fastp quality trimming at Q25, MiXCR clonotype calling, in-frame beta chains only. CDR3 protein duplicates are merged, each entry listing the most common genes and DNA. The V and J calls follow TCRdb's processing rather than the paper's. The sample data list about 170,000 distinct CDR3 sequences, and under 75% of these were observed just once. 45% of the sample lies in the top ten.

The sequencing sample was made of sorted CD4+, CD8+, or CD8+CD57+ T cells (not recorded which) from PBMCs. The chain joins TRBV25-1 to TRBJ2-1; matching of 6 bases hints at TRBD2 as the D gene. This clonotype originated in a human donor in good health. This receptor carries the CDR3 CAAGSGAYNEQFF. Read as DNA, the sequence is TGTGCTGCCGGTAGCGGAGCTTACAATGAGCAGTTCTTC.